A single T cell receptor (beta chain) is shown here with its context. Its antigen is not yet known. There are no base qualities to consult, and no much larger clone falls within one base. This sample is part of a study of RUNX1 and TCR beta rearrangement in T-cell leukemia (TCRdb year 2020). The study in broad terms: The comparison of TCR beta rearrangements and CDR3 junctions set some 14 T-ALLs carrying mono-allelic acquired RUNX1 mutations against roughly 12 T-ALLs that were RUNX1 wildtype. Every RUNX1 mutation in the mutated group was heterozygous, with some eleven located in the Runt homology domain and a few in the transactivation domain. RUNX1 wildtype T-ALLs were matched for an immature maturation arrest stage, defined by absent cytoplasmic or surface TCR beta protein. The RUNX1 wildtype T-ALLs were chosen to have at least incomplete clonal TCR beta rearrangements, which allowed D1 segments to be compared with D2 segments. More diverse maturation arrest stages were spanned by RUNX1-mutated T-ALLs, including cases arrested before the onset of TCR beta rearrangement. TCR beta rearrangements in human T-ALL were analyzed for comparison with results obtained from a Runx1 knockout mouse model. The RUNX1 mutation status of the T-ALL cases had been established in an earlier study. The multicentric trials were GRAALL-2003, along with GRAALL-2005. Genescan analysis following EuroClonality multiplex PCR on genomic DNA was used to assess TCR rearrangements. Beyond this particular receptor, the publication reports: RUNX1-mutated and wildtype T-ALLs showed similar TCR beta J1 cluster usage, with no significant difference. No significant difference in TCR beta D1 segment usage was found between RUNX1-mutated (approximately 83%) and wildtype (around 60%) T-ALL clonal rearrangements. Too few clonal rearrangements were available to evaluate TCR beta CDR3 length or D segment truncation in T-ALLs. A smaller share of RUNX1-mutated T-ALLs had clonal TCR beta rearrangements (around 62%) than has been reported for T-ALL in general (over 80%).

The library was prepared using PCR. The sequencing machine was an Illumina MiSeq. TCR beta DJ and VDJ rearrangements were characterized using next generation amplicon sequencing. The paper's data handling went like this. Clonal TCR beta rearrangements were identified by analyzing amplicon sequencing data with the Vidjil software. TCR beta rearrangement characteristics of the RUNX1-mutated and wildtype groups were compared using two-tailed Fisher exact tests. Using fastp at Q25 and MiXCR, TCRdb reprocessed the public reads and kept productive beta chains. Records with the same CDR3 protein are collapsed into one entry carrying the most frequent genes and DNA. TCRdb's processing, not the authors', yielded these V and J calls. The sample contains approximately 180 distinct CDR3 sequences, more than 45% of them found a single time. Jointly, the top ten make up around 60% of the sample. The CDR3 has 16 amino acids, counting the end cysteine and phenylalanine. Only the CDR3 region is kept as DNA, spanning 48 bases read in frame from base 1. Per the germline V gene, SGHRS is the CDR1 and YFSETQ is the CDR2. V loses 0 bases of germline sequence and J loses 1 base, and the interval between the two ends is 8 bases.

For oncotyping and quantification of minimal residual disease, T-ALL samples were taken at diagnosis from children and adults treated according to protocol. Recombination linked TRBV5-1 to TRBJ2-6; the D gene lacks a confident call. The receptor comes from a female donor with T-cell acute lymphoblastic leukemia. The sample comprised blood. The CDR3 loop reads CASSLAPGSGANVLTF. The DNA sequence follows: TGCGCCAGCAGCTTGGCCCCCGGATCTGGGGCCAACGTCCTGACTTTC.